This TCR beta chain was profiled in a study of Ad26.COV2.S vaccination and SARS-CoV-2 variants. Findings of the study overall: It was found that vaccine and placebo recipients had similar non-spike TCR breadth.

Clones were read by immunoSEQ multiplex PCR, and TCRdb kept only the in-frame ones, dropping some. The sample comprises around 300,000 clones, more than 85% of which are singletons, and 5% rests with the top ten. Notes on this clone: Its target is unknown. This same CDR3 is encoded by further DNA sequences in the sample.

The germline CDR1 and CDR2 sequences are SGHRS and YFSETQ. The CDR3 sequence is 16 residues long. Trimming cost V 0 bases and J 6 bases; bases outside gene matches: 1. The treatment: 19 received Ad26.COV2.S at low or high dose, single or two shots; roughly 5 received placebo; per-sample allocation not given. Repertoires come from day 63 after the first vaccine or placebo injection. The sample came from a Boston adult aged 18-55 years. Ad26.COV2.S expressed prefusion-stabilized spike from the original Wuhan strain. This clonotype originated in a person aged 18 to 65 who received the Ad26.COV2.S COVID-19 vaccine or a placebo. This specimen consisted of peripheral blood, obtained in a trial of Ad26.COV2.S vaccine versus placebo. The chain couples TRBV5-1 to TRBJ2-1; 15 positions agree with TRBD2. The CDR3 loop reads CASSLGGLAGGNEQFF. The CDR3 DNA sequence: TGCGCCAGCAGCTTGGGGGGACTAGCGGGAGGCAATGAGCAGTTCTTC. The full variable domain, with the rest looked up from reference TRBV5-1 and TRBJ2-1, is KAGVTQTPRYLIKTRGQQVTLSCSPISGHRSVSWYQQTPGQGLQFLFEYFSETQRNKGNFPGRFSGRQFSNSRSEMNVSTLELGDSALYLCASSLGGLAGGNEQFFGPGTRLTVL.